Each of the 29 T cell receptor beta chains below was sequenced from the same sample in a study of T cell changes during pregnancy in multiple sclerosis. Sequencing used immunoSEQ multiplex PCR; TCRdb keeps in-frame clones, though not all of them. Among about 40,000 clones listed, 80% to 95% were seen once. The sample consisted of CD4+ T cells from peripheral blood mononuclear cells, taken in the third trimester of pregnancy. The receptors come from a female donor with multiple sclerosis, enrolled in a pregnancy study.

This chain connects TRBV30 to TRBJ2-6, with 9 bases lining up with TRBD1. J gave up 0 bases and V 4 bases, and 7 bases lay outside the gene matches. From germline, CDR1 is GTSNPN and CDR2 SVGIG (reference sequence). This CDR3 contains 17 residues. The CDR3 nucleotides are TGTGCCTGGATGAGGACAGGGGTTGTCTCTGGGGCCAACGTCCTGACTTTC. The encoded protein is CAWMRTGVVSGANVLTF.

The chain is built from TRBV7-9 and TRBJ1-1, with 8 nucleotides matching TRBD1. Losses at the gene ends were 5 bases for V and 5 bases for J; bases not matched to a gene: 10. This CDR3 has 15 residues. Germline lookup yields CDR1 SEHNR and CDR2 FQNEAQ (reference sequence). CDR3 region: CASSPGQGRDTEAFF. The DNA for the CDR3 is TGTGCCAGCAGCCCAGGACAGGGCCGGGATACTGAAGCTTTCTTT.

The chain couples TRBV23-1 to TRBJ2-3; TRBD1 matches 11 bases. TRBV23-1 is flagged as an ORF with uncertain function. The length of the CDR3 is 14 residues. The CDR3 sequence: CQIGTGGWGDTQYF. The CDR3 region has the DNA TGCCAGATCGGGACAGGGGGTTGGGGAGATACGCAGTATTTT.

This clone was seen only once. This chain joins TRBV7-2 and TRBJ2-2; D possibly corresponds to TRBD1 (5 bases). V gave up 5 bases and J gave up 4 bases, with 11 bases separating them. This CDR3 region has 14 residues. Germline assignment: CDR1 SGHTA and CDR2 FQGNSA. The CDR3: CASSPRASTGELFF. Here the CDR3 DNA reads TGTGCCAGCAGCCCCAGGGCGAGCACCGGGGAGCTGTTTTTT.

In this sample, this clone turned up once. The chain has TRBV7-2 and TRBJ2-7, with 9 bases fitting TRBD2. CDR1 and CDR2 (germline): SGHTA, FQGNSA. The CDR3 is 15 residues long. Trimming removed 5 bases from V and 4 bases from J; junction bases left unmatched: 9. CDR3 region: CASSPPAGGRYEQYF. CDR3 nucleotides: TGTGCCAGCAGCCCCCCCGCGGGAGGGCGGTACGAGCAGTACTTC.

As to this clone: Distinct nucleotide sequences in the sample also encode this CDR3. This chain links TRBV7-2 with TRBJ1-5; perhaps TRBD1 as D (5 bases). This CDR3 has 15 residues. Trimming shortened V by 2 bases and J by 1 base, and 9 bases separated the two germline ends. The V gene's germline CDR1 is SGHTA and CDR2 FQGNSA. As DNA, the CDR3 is TGTGCCAGCAGCTTATCAGGGAGGAGCAATCAGCCCCAGCATTTT. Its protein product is CASSLSGRSNQPQHF. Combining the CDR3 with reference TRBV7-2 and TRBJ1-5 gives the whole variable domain GAGVSQSPSNKVTEKGKDVELRCDPISGHTALYWYRQSLGQGLEFLIYFQGNSAPDKSGLPSDRFSAERTGGSVSTLTIQRTQQEDSAVYLCASSLSGRSNQPQHFGDGTRLSIL.

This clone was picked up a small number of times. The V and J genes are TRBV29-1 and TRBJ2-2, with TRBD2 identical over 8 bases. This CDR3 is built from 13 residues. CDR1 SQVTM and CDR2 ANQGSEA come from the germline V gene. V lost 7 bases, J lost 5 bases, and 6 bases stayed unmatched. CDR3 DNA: TGCAGCGGGCGGGGGGCGAGAACCGGGGAGCTGTTTTTT. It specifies CSGRGARTGELFF.

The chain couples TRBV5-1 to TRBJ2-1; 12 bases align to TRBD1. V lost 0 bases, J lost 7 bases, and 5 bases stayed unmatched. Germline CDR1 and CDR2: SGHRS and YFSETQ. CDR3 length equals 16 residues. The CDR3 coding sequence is TGCGCCAGCAGCTTGGGGGGGACAGGGGGCGAGAATGAGCAGTTCTTC. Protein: CASSLGGTGGENEQFF.

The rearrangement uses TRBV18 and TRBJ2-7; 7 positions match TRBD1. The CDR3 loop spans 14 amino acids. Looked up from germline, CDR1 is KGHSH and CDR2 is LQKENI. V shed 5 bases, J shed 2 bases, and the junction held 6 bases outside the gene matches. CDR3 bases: TGTGCCAGCTCATACGGACAGGATGCCTACGAGCAGTACTTC. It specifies CASSYGQDAYEQYF.

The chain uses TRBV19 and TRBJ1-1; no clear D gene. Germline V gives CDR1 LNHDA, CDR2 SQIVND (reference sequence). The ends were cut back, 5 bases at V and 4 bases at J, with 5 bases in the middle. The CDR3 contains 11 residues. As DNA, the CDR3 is TGTGCCAGTAGTCGGAGCACTGAAGCTTTCTTT. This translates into CASSRSTEAFF.

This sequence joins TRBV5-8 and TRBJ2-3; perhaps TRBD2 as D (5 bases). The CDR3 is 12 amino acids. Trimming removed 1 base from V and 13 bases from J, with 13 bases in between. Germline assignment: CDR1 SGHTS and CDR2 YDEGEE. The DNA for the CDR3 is TGTGCCAGCAGCTTGATAGGCGCAGCGGAGTATTTT. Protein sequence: CASSLIGAAEYF.

The CDR3: CASSPGQGLIGYTF. The CDR3 nucleotides read TGTGCCAGCAGTCCCGGACAGGGGTTAATTGGCTACACCTTC. The chain joins TRBV7-9 to TRBJ1-2, with TRBD1 matching 9 bases. Germline CDR1 and CDR2: SEHNR and FQNEAQ (reference sequence). The junction had 9 bases not matched to a gene; V was cut back by 6 bases and J by 7 bases. The CDR3 has 14 amino acids.

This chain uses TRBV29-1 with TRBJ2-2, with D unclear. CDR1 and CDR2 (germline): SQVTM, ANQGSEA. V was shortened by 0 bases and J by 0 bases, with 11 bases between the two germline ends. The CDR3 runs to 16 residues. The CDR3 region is CSVEDLPGTNTGELFF. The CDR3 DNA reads TGCAGCGTTGAAGATCTGCCAGGAACGAACACCGGGGAGCTGTTTTTT.

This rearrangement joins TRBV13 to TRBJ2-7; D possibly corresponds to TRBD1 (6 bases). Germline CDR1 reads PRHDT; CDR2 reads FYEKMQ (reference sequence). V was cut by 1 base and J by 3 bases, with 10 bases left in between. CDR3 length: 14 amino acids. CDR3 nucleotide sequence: TGTGCCAGCAGCTTAGATGGCAGGGGCTACGAGCAGTACTTC. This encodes CASSLDGRGYEQYF. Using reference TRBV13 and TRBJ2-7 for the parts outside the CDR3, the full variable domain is AAGVIQSPRHLIKEKRETATLKCYPIPRHDTVYWYQQGPGQDPQFLISFYEKMQSDKGSIPDRFSAQQFSDYHSELNMSSLELGDSALYFCASSLDGRGYEQYFGPGTRLTVT.

The CDR3 DNA reads as TGTGCCAGCAGCCGGGGACTAGGGGTGAAAAATGAGCAGTTCTTC. Protein product: CASSRGLGVKNEQFF. The chain couples TRBV6-6 to TRBJ2-1, with 8 bases lining up with TRBD2. Trimming at V came to 6 bases and at J to 7 bases, leaving 11 bases not matched to a gene. In germline, CDR1 is MNHNY, CDR2 SVGAGI (reference sequence). The CDR3 runs 15 residues.

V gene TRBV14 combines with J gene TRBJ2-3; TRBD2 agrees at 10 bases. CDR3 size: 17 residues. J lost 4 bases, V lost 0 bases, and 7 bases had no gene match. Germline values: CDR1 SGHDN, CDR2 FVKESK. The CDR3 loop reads CASSQELLAGRSDTQYF. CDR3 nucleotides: TGTGCCAGCAGCCAAGAGCTACTAGCGGGAAGGTCAGATACGCAGTATTTT. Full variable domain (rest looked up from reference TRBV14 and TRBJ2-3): EAGVTQFPSHSVIEKGQTVTLRCDPISGHDNLYWYRRVMGKEIKFLLHFVKESKQDESGMPNNRFLAERTGGTYSTLKVQPAELEDSGVYFCASSQELLAGRSDTQYFGPGTRLTVL.

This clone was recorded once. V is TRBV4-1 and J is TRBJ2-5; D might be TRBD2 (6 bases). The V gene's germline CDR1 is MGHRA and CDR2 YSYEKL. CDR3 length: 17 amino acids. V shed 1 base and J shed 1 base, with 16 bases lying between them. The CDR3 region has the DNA TGCGCCAGCAGCCAAGCATACTTAGGGACTGGCCAAGAGACCCAGTACTTC. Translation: CASSQAYLGTGQETQYF.

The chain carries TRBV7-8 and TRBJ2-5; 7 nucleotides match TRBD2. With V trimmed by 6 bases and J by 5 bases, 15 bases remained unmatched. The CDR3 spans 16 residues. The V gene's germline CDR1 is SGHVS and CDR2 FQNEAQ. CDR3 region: CASSQAPRTSRETQYF. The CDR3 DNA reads TGTGCCAGCAGTCAAGCCCCCAGGACTAGTCGGGAGACCCAGTACTTC.

CDR3 in DNA: TGTGCCAGCAGTGAATTAAAGGGGGAAGCTTTCTTT. Its protein product is CASSELKGEAFF. The chain uses TRBV6-1 and TRBJ1-1; perhaps TRBD1 as D (5 bases). CDR1 is MNHNS, CDR2 SASEGT, per germline. The CDR3 sequence is 12 residues long. V was clipped by 2 bases and J by 8 bases, with 9 bases between them.

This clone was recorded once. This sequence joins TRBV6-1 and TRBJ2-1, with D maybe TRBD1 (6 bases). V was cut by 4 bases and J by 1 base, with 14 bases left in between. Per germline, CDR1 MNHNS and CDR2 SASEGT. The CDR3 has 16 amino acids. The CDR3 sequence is CASSGRQAQSYNEQFF. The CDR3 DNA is TGTGCCAGCAGTGGGCGACAGGCGCAATCCTACAATGAGCAGTTCTTC.

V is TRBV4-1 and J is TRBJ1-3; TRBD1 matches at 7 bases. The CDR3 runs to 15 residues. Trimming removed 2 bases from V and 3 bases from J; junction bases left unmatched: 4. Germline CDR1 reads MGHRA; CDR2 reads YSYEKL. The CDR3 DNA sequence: TGCGCCAGCAGCCAACCGACAGGGCTTGGAAACACCATATATTTT. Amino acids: CASSQPTGLGNTIYF.

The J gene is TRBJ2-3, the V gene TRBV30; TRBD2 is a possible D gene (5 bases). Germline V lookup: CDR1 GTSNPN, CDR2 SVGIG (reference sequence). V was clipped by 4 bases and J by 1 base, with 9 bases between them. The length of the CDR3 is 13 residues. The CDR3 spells CAWTGIGTDTQYF. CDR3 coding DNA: TGTGCCTGGACGGGGATCGGCACAGATACGCAGTATTTT. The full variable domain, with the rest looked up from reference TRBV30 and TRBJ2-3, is SQTIHQWPATLVQPVGSPLSLECTVEGTSNPNLYWYRQAAGRGLQLLFYSVGIGQISSEVPQNLSASRPQDRQFILSSKKLLLSDSGFYLCAWTGIGTDTQYFGPGTRLTVL.

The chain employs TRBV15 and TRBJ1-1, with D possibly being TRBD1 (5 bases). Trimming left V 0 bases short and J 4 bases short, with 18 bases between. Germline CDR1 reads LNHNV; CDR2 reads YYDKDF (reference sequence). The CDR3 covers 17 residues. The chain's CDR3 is CATSRERGGLVGTEAFF. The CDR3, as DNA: TGTGCCACCAGCAGAGAAAGGGGAGGGCTCGTTGGCACTGAAGCTTTCTTT.

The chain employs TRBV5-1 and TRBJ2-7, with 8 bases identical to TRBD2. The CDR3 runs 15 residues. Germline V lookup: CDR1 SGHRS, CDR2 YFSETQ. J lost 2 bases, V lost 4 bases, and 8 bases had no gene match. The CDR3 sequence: CASSPGLAGAYEQYF. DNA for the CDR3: TGCGCCAGCAGCCCGGGGCTAGCGGGTGCCTACGAGCAGTACTTC.

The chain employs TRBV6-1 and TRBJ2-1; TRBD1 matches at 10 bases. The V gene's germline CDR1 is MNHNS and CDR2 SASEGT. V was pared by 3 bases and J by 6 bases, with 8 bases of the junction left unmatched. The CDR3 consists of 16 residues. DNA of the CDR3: TGTGCCAGCAGTGACGTCCCCGGGACAGGGGTCAATGAGCAGTTCTTC. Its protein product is CASSDVPGTGVNEQFF.

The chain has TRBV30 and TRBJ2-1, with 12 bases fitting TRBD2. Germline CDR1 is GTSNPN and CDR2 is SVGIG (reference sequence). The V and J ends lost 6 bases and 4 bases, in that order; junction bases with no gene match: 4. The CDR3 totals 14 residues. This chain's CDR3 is CACRTSGKYNEQFF. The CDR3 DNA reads TGTGCCTGTCGGACTAGCGGGAAGTACAATGAGCAGTTCTTC.

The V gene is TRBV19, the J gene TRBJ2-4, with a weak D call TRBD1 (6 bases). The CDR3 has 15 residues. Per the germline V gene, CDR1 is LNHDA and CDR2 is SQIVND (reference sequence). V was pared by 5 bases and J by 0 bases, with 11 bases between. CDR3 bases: TGTGCCAGTAGTGAACAGGGAATAGCCAAAAACATTCAGTACTTC. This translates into CASSEQGIAKNIQYF.

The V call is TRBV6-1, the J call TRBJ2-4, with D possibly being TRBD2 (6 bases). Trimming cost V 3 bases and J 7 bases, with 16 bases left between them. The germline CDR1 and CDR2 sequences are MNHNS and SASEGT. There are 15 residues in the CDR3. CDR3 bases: TGTGCCAGCAGTGAGCACAGGCCGGGGGTCAACATTCAGTACTTC. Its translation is CASSEHRPGVNIQYF.

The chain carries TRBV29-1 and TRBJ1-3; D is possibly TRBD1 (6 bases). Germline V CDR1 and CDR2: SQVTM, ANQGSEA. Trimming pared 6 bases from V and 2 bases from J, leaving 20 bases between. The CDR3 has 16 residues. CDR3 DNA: TGCAGCGTCCTAGATGCCGCCGGGACAACTGGAAACACCATATATTTT. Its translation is CSVLDAAGTTGNTIYF. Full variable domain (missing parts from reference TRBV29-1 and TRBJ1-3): SAVISQKPSRDICQRGTSLTIQCQVDSQVTMMFWYRQQPGQSLTLIATANQGSEATYESGFVIDKFPISRPNLTFSTLTVSNMSPEDSSIYLCSVLDAAGTTGNTIYFGEGSWLTVV.